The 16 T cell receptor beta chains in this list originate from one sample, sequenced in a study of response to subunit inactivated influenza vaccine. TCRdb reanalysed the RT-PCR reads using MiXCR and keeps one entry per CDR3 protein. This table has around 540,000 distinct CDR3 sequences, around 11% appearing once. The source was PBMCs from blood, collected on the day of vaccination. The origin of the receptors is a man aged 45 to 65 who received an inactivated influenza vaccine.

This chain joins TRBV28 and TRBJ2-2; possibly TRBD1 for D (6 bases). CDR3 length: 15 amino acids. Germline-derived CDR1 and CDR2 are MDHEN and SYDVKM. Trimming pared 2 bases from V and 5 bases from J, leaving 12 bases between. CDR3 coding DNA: TGTGCCAGCAGTTTAATGCAGGGGTGGACCGGGGAGCTGTTTTTT. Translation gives CASSLMQGWTGELFF.

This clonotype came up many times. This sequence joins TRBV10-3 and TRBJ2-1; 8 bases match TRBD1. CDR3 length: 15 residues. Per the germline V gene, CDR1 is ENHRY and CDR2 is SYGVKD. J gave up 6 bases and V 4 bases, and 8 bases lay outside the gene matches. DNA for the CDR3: TGTGCCATCAGTGGGACAGGGCGAATGTCCAATGAGCAGTTCTTC. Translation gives CAISGTGRMSNEQFF.

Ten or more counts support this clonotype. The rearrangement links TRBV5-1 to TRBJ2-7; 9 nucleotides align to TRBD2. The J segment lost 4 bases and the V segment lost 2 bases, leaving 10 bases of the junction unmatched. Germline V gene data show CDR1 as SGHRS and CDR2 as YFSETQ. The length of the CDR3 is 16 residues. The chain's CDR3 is CASSFSSGSQNYEQYF. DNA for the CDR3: TGCGCCAGCAGCTTCAGTAGCGGGAGTCAGAATTACGAGCAGTACTTC.

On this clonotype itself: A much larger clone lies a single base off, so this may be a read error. The DNA for the CDR3 is TGCAGTGCTCACCCCCAGGGGCTCCGAGATACCCAGTACTTC. Its translation: CSAHPQGLRDTQYF. V gene TRBV20-1 combines with J gene TRBJ2-5, with D tentatively TRBD1 (6 bases). This CDR3 has 14 amino acids. Germline V lookup: CDR1 DFQATT, CDR2 SNEGSKA (reference sequence). V lost 5 bases to trimming and J lost 8 bases, with 21 bases between them.

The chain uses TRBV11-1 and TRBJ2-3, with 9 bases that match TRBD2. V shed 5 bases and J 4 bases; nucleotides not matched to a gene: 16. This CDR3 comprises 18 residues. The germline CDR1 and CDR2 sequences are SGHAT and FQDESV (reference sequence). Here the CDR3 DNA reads TGTGCCAGCAGCCCAACTTACGGCGGGGGGGCCAGTCCAGATACGCAGTATTTT. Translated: CASSPTYGGGASPDTQYF.

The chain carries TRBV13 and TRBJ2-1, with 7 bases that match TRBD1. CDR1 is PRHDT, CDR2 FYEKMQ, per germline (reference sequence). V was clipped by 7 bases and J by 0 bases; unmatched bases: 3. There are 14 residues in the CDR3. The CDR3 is CASKGARSYNEQFF. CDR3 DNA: TGTGCCAGCAAGGGGGCTCGCTCCTACAATGAGCAGTTCTTC.

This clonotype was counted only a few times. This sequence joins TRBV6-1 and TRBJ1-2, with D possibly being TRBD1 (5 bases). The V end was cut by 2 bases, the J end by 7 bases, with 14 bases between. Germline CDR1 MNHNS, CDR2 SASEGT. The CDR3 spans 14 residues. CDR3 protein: CASSESRDNPGYTF. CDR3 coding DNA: TGTGCCAGCAGTGAAAGCAGGGATAACCCTGGCTACACCTTC.

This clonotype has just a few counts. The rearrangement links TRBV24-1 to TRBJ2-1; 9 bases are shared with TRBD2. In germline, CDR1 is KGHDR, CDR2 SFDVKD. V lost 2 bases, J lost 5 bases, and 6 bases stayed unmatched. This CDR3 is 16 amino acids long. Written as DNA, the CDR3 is TGTGCCACCAGTGATTCCGGGACTAGCTTCGACAATGAGCAGTTCTTC. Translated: CATSDSGTSFDNEQFF.

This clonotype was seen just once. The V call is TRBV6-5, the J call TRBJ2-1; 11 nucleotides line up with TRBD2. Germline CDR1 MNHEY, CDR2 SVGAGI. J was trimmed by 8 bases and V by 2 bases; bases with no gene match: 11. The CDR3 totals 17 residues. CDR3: CASSYTPIAGGQHEQFF. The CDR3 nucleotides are TGTGCCAGCAGTTACACCCCAATAGCGGGGGGGCAACATGAGCAGTTCTTC.

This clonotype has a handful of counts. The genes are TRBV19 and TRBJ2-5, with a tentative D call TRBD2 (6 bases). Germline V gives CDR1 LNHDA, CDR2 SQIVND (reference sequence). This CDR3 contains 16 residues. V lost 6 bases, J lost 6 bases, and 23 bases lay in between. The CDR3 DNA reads TGTGCCAGTAGCAATCCGCGTGGCGGGGCATGGAAGACCCAGTACTTC. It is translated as CASSNPRGGAWKTQYF.

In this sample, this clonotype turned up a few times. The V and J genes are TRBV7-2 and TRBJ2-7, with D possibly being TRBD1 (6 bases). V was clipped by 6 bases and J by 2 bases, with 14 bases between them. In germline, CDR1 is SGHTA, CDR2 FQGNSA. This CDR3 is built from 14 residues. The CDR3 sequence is CASSPDRRTYEQYF. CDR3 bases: TGTGCCAGCAGTCCCGACAGGAGAACCTACGAGCAGTACTTC.

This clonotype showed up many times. The CDR3 coding sequence is TGCGCCAGCAGTTCTCTTACCGGGACAGGGGTGGGAGAGCAGTACTTC. This translates into CASSSLTGTGVGEQYF. The chain employs TRBV5-1 and TRBJ2-7, with 10 bases matching TRBD1. V dropped 5 bases and J dropped 7; count of bases not matched to a gene: 15. CDR3 length equals 16 residues. CDR1 is SGHRS and CDR2 is YFSETQ in the germline V gene.

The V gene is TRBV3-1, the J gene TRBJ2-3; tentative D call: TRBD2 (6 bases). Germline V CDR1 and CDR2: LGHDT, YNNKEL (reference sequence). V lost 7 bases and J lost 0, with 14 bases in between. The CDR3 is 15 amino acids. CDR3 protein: CASTNGGTSTDTQYF. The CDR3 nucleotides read TGTGCCAGCACCAATGGCGGGACTAGCACAGATACGCAGTATTTT.

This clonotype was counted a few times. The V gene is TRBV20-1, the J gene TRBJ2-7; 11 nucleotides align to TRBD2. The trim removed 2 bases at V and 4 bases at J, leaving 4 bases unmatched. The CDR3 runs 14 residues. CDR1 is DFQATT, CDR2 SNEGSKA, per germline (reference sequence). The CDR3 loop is CSARLAGGLYEQYF. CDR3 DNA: TGCAGTGCTAGACTAGCGGGAGGTCTGTACGAGCAGTACTTC.

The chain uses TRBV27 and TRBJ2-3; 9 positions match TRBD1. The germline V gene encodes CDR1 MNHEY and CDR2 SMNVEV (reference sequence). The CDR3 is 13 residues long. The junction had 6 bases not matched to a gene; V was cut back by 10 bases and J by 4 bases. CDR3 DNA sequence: TGTGCCACATCACAGGGGGCCCCAGATACGCAGTATTTT. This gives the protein CATSQGAPDTQYF.

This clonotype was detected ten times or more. CDR3 in amino acids: CASSLLGGSISNQPQHF. The CDR3 bases are TGTGCCAGCAGTTTGTTAGGGGGCTCGATTAGCAATCAGCCCCAGCATTTT. This chain connects TRBV28 to TRBJ1-5; 7 bases line up with TRBD1. In germline, CDR1 is MDHEN, CDR2 SYDVKM. J was trimmed by 0 bases and V by 3 bases; bases with no gene match: 8. CDR3 length: 17 amino acids.